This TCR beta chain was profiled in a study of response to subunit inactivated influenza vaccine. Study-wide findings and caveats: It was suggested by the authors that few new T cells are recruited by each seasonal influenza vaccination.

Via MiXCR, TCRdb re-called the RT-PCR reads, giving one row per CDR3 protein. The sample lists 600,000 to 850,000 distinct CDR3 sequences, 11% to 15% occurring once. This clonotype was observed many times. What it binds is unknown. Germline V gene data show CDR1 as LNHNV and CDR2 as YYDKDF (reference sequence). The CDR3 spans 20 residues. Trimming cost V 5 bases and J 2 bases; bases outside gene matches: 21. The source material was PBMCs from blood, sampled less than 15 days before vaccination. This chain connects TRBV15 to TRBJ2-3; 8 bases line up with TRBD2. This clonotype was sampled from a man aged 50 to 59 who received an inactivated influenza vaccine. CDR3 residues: CATSGLQLAADLLYTDTQYF. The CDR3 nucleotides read TGTGCCACCAGCGGACTCCAACTAGCGGCAGATCTCCTTTACACAGATACGCAGTATTTT.